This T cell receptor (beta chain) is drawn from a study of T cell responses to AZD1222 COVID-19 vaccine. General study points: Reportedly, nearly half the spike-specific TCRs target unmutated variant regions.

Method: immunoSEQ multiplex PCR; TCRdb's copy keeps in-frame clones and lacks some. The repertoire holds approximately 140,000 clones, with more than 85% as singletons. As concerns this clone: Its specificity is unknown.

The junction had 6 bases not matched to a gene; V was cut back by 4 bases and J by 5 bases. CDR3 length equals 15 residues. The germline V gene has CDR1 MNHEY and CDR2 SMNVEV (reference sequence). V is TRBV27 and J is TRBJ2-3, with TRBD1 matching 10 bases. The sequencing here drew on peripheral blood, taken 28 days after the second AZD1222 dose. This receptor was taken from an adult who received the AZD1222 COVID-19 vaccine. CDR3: CASSYRDRGQDTQYF. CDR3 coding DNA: TGTGCCAGCAGTTACCGGGACAGGGGACAAGATACGCAGTATTTT.